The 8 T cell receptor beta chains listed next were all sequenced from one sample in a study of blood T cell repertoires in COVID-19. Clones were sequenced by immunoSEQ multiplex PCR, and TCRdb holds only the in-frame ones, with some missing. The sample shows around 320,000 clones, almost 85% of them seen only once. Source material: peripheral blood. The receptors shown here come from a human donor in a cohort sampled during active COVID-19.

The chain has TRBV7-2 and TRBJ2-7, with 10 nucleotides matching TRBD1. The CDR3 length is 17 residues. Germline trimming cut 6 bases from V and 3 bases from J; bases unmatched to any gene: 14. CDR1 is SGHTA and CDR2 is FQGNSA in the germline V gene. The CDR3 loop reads CASRLASRGQGIYEQYF. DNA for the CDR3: TGTGCCAGCAGACTTGCCTCCAGGGGACAGGGGATCTACGAGCAGTACTTC.

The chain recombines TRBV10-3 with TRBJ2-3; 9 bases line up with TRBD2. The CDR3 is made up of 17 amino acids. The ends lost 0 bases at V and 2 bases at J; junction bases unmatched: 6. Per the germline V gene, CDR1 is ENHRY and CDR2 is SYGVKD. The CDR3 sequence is CAISESAASGVTDTQYF. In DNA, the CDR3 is TGTGCCATCAGTGAGTCGGCGGCTAGCGGGGTCACAGATACGCAGTATTTT.

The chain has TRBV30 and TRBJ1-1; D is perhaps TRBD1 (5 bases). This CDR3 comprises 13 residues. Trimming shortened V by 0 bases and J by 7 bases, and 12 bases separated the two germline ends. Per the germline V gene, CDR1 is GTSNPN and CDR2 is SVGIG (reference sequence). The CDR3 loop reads CAWSVGGWNEAFF. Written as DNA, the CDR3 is TGTGCCTGGAGTGTGGGGGGGTGGAATGAAGCTTTCTTT.

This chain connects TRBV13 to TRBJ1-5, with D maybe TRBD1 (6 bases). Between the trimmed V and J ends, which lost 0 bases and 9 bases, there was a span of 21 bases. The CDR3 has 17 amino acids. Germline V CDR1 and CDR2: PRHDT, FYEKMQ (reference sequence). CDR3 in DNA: TGTGCCAGCAGCTTAGGCCCTTTGGGGCAGGGGATAACGCCCCAGCATTTT. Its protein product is CASSLGPLGQGITPQHF.

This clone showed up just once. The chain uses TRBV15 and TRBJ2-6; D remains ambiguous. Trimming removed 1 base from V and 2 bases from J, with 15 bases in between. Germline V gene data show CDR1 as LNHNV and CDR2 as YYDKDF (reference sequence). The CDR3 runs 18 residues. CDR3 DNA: TGTGCCACCAGCAGAGTTCGAGGCTCGTCAACTGGGGCCAACGTCCTGACTTTC. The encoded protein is CATSRVRGSSTGANVLTF.

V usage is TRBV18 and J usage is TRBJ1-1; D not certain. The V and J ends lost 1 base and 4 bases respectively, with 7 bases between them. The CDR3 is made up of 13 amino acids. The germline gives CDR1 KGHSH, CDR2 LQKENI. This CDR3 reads CASSPRESTEAFF. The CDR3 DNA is TGTGCCAGCTCACCACGGGAGAGCACTGAAGCTTTCTTT.

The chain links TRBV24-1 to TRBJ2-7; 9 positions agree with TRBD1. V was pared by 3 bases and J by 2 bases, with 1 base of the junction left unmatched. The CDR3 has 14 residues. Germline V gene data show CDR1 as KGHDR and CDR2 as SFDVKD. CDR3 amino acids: CATSDRDRAYEQYF. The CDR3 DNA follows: TGTGCCACCAGTGATCGGGACAGGGCCTACGAGCAGTACTTC.

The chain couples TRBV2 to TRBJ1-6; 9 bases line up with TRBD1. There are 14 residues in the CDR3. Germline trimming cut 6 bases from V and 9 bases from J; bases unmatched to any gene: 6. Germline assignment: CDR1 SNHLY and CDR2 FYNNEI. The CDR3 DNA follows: TGTGCCAGCAGCTTTACAGGGGGCTCTTCACCCCTCCACTTT. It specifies CASSFTGGSSPLHF. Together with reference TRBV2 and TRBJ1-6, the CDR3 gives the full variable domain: EPEVTQTPSHQVTQMGQEVILRCVPISNHLYFYWYRQILGQKVEFLVSFYNNEISEKSEIFDDQFSVERPDGSNFTLKIRSTKLEDSAMYFCASSFTGGSSPLHFGNGTRLTVT.